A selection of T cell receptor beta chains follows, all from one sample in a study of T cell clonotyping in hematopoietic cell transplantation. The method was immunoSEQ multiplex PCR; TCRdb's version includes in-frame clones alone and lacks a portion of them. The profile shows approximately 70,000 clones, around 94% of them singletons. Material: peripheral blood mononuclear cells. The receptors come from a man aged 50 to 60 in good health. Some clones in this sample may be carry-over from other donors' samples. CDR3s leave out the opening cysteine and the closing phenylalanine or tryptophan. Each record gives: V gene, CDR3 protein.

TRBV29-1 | SVEGTGQETQY
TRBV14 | ASSPWTGGTEAF
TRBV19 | ASRQGGGQPQH
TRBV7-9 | ASSLGTGGTGNQPQH
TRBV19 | ASSIAMGQYNEQF
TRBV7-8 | ASSPGPYQETQY
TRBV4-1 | ASSQVEAGFYNEQF
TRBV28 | ASSPRAPRSGANVLT
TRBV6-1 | ASTLQGNYGYT
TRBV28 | ASSFRAHGTGELF
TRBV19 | ASTDGHQPQH
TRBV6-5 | ASSSNRGLYEQY
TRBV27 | ASSSIDRVNQPQH
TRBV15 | ATSPFGEDNEKLF
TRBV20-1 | SAREGSKKY
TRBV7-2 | ASSLAALPTDTQY
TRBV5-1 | ASSPTSGRGHEQF
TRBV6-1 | ASSATRTNEQF
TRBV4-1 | ASSQGRLLGGRSSYEQY
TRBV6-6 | ASRTATNTEAF
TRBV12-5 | ASGSTENTEAF
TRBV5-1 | ASSLFGGTEAF
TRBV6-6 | ASSYSPETQY
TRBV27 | ASSLGLAGVNEQF
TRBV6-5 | ASATLSRTEAF
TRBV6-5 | ASSYAQGTNTGELF
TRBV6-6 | ASSYRGMELTQH
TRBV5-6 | ASSLFRDRGSYEQY
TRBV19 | ASSGQGSYEQY
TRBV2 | ASWDRTNYGYT
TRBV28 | ASTVARLQSVEQY
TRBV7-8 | ASSTRESSYEQY
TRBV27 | ASSLSGALTKY
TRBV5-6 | ASSLRASGTQNTQY
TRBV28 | ASSTHRIEQY
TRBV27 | ASRTQFGGYGYT
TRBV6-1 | ASSEIVGAPSYEQY